Shown below are 23 T cell receptor beta chains from a single sample sequenced in a study of T cells after posttransplantation cyclophosphamide. The method was immunoSEQ multiplex PCR; TCRdb's version includes in-frame clones alone and lacks a portion of them. Sampling found over 25,000 clones, none seen once. Specimen: PBMCs. The receptor source for this set is a woman aged 60-70 years in good health, CMV-negative, and a related stem cell transplant donor.

This clone showed up many times. The chain recombines TRBV11-2 with TRBJ2-2, with 10 bases matching TRBD1. Trimming took 5 bases from V and 3 from J; bases not matched to a gene: 6. CDR3 length: 16 amino acids. Per the germline V gene, CDR1 is SGHAT and CDR2 is FQNNGV. This chain's CDR3 is CASSHRTGGHTGELFF. The CDR3 nucleotides read TGTGCCAGCAGCCATAGGACAGGGGGTCACACCGGGGAGCTGTTTTTT.

The chain combines TRBV9 with TRBJ2-1; 8 bases agree with TRBD2. Trimming at V came to 0 bases and at J to 4 bases, leaving 3 bases not matched to a gene. Germline CDR1 reads SGDLS; CDR2 reads YYNGEE. The CDR3 spans 15 residues. Written as DNA, the CDR3 is TGTGCCAGCAGCGTAGGCGGGAGGAAGTACAATGAGCAGTTCTTC. Its protein product is CASSVGGRKYNEQFF.

This clone was counted at least ten times. V usage is TRBV7-2 and J usage is TRBJ2-7; 9 positions agree with TRBD2. V lost 1 base, J lost 5 bases, and 6 bases stayed unmatched. CDR3 length: 15 amino acids. Germline values: CDR1 SGHTA, CDR2 FQGNSA. The CDR3 sequence is CASSLDGGGANEQYF. CDR3 DNA: TGTGCCAGCAGCTTAGATGGCGGGGGGGCTAACGAGCAGTACTTC.

This clone was observed many times. The V call is TRBV10-3, the J call TRBJ1-3; 7 nucleotides agree with TRBD1. The CDR3 is 14 amino acids. Per germline, CDR1 ENHRY and CDR2 SYGVKD. J was trimmed by 4 bases and V by 10 bases; bases with no gene match: 10. Written as DNA, the CDR3 is TGTGCCACCCACAGGGAGGGGGCCGGAAACACCATATATTTT. Encoded protein: CATHREGAGNTIYF.

This clone came up many times. The chain combines TRBV5-1 with TRBJ2-7, with 9 bases aligning to TRBD1. This CDR3 contains 17 residues. Unmatched junction bases numbered 14, after V lost 4 bases and J lost 3 bases. Germline V gene data show CDR1 as SGHRS and CDR2 as YFSETQ. CDR3 in amino acids: CASSPVFSGTGSYEQYF. For the CDR3, the DNA is TGCGCCAGCAGCCCGGTATTCTCCGGGACAGGGAGCTACGAGCAGTACTTC.

This clone came up many times. The chain's CDR3 is CASTMGLAVNEQFF. CDR3 DNA: TGTGCCAGCACCATGGGACTAGCGGTTAATGAGCAGTTCTTC. The V gene is TRBV7-9, the J gene TRBJ2-1; 11 positions match TRBD2. Germline CDR1 SEHNR, CDR2 FQNEAQ (reference sequence). CDR3 length: 14 amino acids. Losses at the gene ends were 7 bases for V and 7 bases for J; bases not matched to a gene: 6.

This clone appeared many times. This chain uses TRBV5-1 with TRBJ2-3; tentatively, D is TRBD1 (6 bases). The CDR3 is 12 amino acids. V lost 9 bases and J lost 5, with 13 bases in between. Per the germline V gene, CDR1 is SGHRS and CDR2 is YFSETQ. This chain's CDR3 is CATTGYGDTQYF. The CDR3 nucleotides are TGCGCCACCACAGGGTATGGAGATACGCAGTATTTT.

Ten or more counts support this clone. The V and J genes are TRBV7-9 and TRBJ1-2, with 9 bases fitting TRBD1. The CDR3 consists of 16 residues. The trim removed 4 bases at V and 3 bases at J, leaving 9 bases unmatched. The germline V gene encodes CDR1 SEHNR and CDR2 FQNEAQ (reference sequence). CDR3: CASSSSGRDRDYGYTF. Here the CDR3 DNA reads TGTGCCAGCAGCTCCTCTGGCCGGGACAGGGACTATGGCTACACCTTC.

This clone was counted ten times or more. V gene TRBV6-5 combines with J gene TRBJ1-2, with TRBD1 as a possible D gene (6 bases). The CDR3 has 16 residues. CDR1 MNHEY and CDR2 SVGAGI come from the germline V gene. Trimming pared 3 bases from V and 3 bases from J, leaving 17 bases between. This CDR3 is CASSYGIGQTYYGYTF. CDR3 DNA: TGTGCCAGCAGTTATGGAATAGGACAGACGTACTATGGCTACACCTTC.

The rearrangement uses TRBV28 and TRBJ1-5, with a possible D match to TRBD1 (5 bases). CDR1 and CDR2 (germline): MDHEN, SYDVKM. Between the trimmed V and J ends, which lost 7 bases and 11 bases, there was a span of 18 bases. The CDR3 runs to 13 residues. CDR3 sequence reads: CASKLLKGVAQHF. CDR3 bases: TGTGCCAGCAAACTCCTCAAAGGGGTGGCCCAGCATTTT. Based on the CDR3 plus reference TRBV28 and TRBJ1-5, the full variable domain is DVKVTQSSRYLVKRTGEKVFLECVQDMDHENMFWYRQDPGLGLRLIYFSYDVKMKEKGDIPEGYSVSREKKERFSLILESASTNQTSMYLCASKLLKGVAQHFGDGTRLSIL.

In this sample, this clone turned up many times. The chain is built from TRBV7-2 and TRBJ2-1; 12 bases match TRBD2. The CDR3 consists of 15 residues. With V trimmed by 2 bases and J by 8 bases, 4 bases remained unmatched. The germline CDR1 and CDR2 sequences are SGHTA and FQGNSA. The CDR3 sequence: CASSLPGLAGHEQFF. The CDR3, as DNA: TGTGCCAGCAGCTTACCCGGACTAGCGGGGCATGAGCAGTTCTTC.

The chain combines TRBV6-4 with TRBJ2-2; D call uncertain. CDR3 size: 16 residues. Germline CDR1 MRHNA, CDR2 SNTAGT. V was cut by 0 bases and J by 2 bases, with 10 bases left in between. The CDR3 loop is CASSDSASTNTGELFF. CDR3 in DNA: TGTGCCAGCAGTGACTCTGCTTCTACTAACACCGGGGAGCTGTTTTTT.

This clone has at least ten counts. This sequence joins TRBV5-1 and TRBJ2-1; TRBD2 aligns across 10 bases. Looked up from germline, CDR1 is SGHRS and CDR2 is YFSETQ. The CDR3 consists of 15 residues. V gave up 0 bases and J gave up 7 bases; unmatched junction bases: 4. As DNA, the CDR3 is TGCGCCAGCAGCTTGGTAGCGGGAGGTGGGAATGAGCAGTTCTTC. It codes for CASSLVAGGGNEQFF.

This clone was observed at least ten times. The V call is TRBV5-1, the J call TRBJ1-1; a weak D match, TRBD1 (6 bases). Trimming stripped 5 bases from V and 4 bases from J, with 18 bases between. Per the germline V gene, CDR1 is SGHRS and CDR2 is YFSETQ. The CDR3 has 15 amino acids. Written as DNA, the CDR3 is TGCGCCAGCAGAGAAGGGACACGACCGGGCACTGAAGCTTTCTTT. Encoded protein: CASREGTRPGTEAFF.

This clone appeared a few times. V and J are TRBV4-1 and TRBJ2-7, with 11 bases identical to TRBD2. J gave up 2 bases and V 3 bases, and 3 bases lay outside the gene matches. This CDR3 region has 15 residues. The germline CDR1 and CDR2 sequences are MGHRA and YSYEKL. The CDR3 DNA is TGCGCCAGCAGCCAGGGACTAGCGGATCCCTACGAGCAGTACTTC. Its protein is CASSQGLADPYEQYF.

There are many counts of this clone. This chain connects TRBV6-1 to TRBJ2-1, with a tentative D call TRBD1 (5 bases). This CDR3 contains 15 residues. V lost 6 bases and J lost 0, with 12 bases in between. Germline V lookup: CDR1 MNHNS, CDR2 SASEGT. The CDR3 nucleotides read TGTGCCAGCAGCCTACAGGTGGGCTCCTACAATGAGCAGTTCTTC. Translation gives CASSLQVGSYNEQFF.

This clone was seen ten or more times. The V and J genes are TRBV6-1 and TRBJ1-5, with D tentatively TRBD1 (5 bases). Germline values: CDR1 MNHNS, CDR2 SASEGT. The V end was cut by 2 bases, the J end by 2 bases, with 10 bases between. This CDR3 region has 15 residues. CDR3 amino acids: CASSETRGRNQPQHF. Written as DNA, the CDR3 is TGTGCCAGCAGTGAAACGAGGGGCCGCAATCAGCCCCAGCATTTT.

V gene TRBV5-1 combines with J gene TRBJ2-3, with 7 bases matching TRBD1. Trimming cost V 4 bases and J 2 bases; bases outside gene matches: 10. CDR3 length equals 16 residues. The germline V gene encodes CDR1 SGHRS and CDR2 YFSETQ. CDR3 protein: CASSVQTGQPTDTQYF. DNA for the CDR3: TGCGCCAGCAGCGTACAAACGGGACAGCCCACAGATACGCAGTATTTT.

This clone appeared many times. The chain is built from TRBV2 and TRBJ2-2, with 9 bases identical to TRBD2. V lost 7 bases and J lost 2; bases outside the gene matches: 5. From germline, CDR1 is SNHLY and CDR2 FYNNEI. The length of the CDR3 is 15 residues. CDR3 sequence (DNA): TGTGCCAGCAAGGGACTAGCCGAAAACACCGGGGAGCTGTTTTTT. Protein: CASKGLAENTGELFF.

This clone was observed many times. V usage is TRBV5-1 and J usage is TRBJ2-6; D is uncertain. CDR1 SGHRS and CDR2 YFSETQ come from the germline V gene. Trimming took off 9 bases at V and 0 bases at J, with 7 bases between the two ends. The CDR3 covers 13 residues. CDR3 in DNA: TGCGCCACCCGGTTCTCTGGGGCCAACGTCCTGACTTTC. Encoded protein: CATRFSGANVLTF. Complete variable domain (other parts from reference TRBV5-1 and TRBJ2-6): KAGVTQTPRYLIKTRGQQVTLSCSPISGHRSVSWYQQTPGQGLQFLFEYFSETQRNKGNFPGRFSGRQFSNSRSEMNVSTLELGDSALYLCATRFSGANVLTFGAGSRLTVL.

This clone appeared many times. This sequence joins TRBV10-1 and TRBJ2-1; 8 bases are shared with TRBD2. CDR1 and CDR2 (germline): WNHNN, SYGVQD (reference sequence). Trimming took 3 bases from V and 2 from J; bases not matched to a gene: 6. The CDR3 totals 16 residues. The CDR3, as DNA: TGCGCCAGCAGTGATCTGGCGGGGGGAACCTACAATGAGCAGTTCTTC. Protein sequence: CASSDLAGGTYNEQFF.

This clone was seen ten or more times. This sequence joins TRBV5-6 and TRBJ2-7; 7 bases are shared with TRBD1. Germline V gene lookup returns CDR1 SGHDT and CDR2 YYEEEE. Unmatched junction bases numbered 10, after V lost 4 bases and J lost 3 bases. The CDR3 contains 15 residues. This CDR3 reads CASSKGARIIYEQYF. Written as DNA, the CDR3 is TGTGCCAGCAGCAAGGGGGCTCGAATTATCTACGAGCAGTACTTC.

The rearrangement links TRBV27 to TRBJ2-7, with a weak D call TRBD1 (5 bases). This CDR3 region has 14 residues. Germline V gene data show CDR1 as MNHEY and CDR2 as SMNVEV (reference sequence). The V and J ends lost 6 bases and 2 bases respectively, with 14 bases between them. CDR3 sequence: CASRPFGAAYEQYF. The CDR3 DNA reads as TGTGCCAGCAGACCGTTTGGGGCCGCCTACGAGCAGTACTTC.